This T cell receptor (beta chain) was documented in a study of T cell changes during pregnancy in multiple sclerosis. Clones were sequenced by immunoSEQ multiplex PCR, and TCRdb holds only the in-frame ones, with some missing. The data show roughly 27,000 clones, 88% seen once. This clone came up a few times. V shed 3 bases and J 2 bases; nucleotides not matched to a gene: 21. Germline V gives CDR1 MNHEY, CDR2 SMNVEV (reference sequence). The CDR3 contains 21 residues. The input for sequencing was CD8+ T cells from peripheral blood mononuclear cells, taken in the second trimester of pregnancy. This TCR was sampled from a female donor with multiple sclerosis, enrolled in a pregnancy study. The chain joins TRBV27 to TRBJ2-1, with TRBD2 matching over 8 bases. CDR3 bases: TGTGCCAGCAGTTTTTCTCTCCCCGGGACTAGGTCGGGGTGGGCCTACAATGAGCAGTTCTTC. It codes for CASSFSLPGTRSGWAYNEQFF.